The TCR beta chain under discussion was sequenced for a study of blood T cell repertoires in COVID-19. For the study at large: Researchers got acute and convalescent COVID-19 samples from the United States, Italy and Spain. T cells, B-cell-depleted T cells, or PBMCs provided the cDNA or gDNA that served as material.

Source study methods: Nucleated cell counts were estimated from reference gene primer amplification. Generated by immunoSEQ multiplex PCR, the TCRdb table keeps only in-frame clones and is missing some. That table furnishes V, J and clone size, whereas the DNA furnished D and trimming. The repertoire consists of tens of thousands of clones, with roughly 80% occurring once and the leading ten covering 2.5% to 3%. Within the sample, this clone is medium-sized. Input material: peripheral blood. The sequence came from a man in his fifties with acute or convalescent COVID-19.

Here the CDR3 DNA reads TGTGCCAGCAGCACCGGGACTAGCGGGGATGATACGCAGTATTTT. It translates to CASSTGTSGDDTQYF. V is TRBV6-4 and J is TRBJ2-3; 13 nucleotides align to TRBD2. Germline lookup yields CDR1 MRHNA and CDR2 SNTAGT. The CDR3 extends over 15 amino acids. The V segment lost 6 bases and the J segment 6 bases; nucleotides outside the gene matches: 6.